One sample yielded the 18 T cell receptor beta chains listed below, sequenced in a study of shared clonotypes between healthy human individuals. The repertoire was sequenced with immunoSEQ multiplex PCR; TCRdb's copy has only in-frame clones and lacks some. Of about 990,000 clones listed, 75% to 85% are singletons. Input material: memory CD4+ T cells from PBMCs. Regarding subset: CD45RA-negative fraction. These receptors were collected from a man aged 18 to 30 in good health. Some clones in this sample may be carry-over from other donors' samples.

The J gene is TRBJ2-1, the V gene TRBV7-2; D is undetermined. Trimming pared 5 bases from V and 7 bases from J, leaving 15 bases between. The CDR3 extends over 14 amino acids. CDR1 and CDR2 from the germline V gene are SGHTA and FQGNSA. CDR3: CASSPRREPNEQFF. The CDR3 bases are TGTGCCAGCAGCCCAAGGAGAGAGCCAAATGAGCAGTTCTTC.

This clone was detected once. In DNA, the CDR3 is TGTGCCTGGAGCGGGAACAATGAGCAGTTCTTC. It codes for CAWSGNNEQFF. The V and J genes are TRBV30 and TRBJ2-1, with D perhaps TRBD2 (5 bases). Germline CDR1 and CDR2: GTSNPN and SVGIG (reference sequence). The CDR3 is 11 residues long. V was shortened by 3 bases and J by 5 bases, with 5 bases between the two germline ends.

V is TRBV7-3 and J is TRBJ2-1; D not certain. V dropped 5 bases and J dropped 2 bases, with 1 base sitting between them. Germline values: CDR1 SGHTA, CDR2 FQGTGA. The CDR3 extends over 11 amino acids. CDR3 amino acids: CASSPYNEQFF. The CDR3 DNA is TGTGCCAGCAGCCCCTACAATGAGCAGTTCTTC.

The chain recombines TRBV5-1 with TRBJ1-3; no clear D. Germline lookup yields CDR1 SGHRS and CDR2 YFSETQ. The CDR3 is made up of 15 amino acids. V shed 1 base and J shed 0 bases, with 8 bases lying between them. The CDR3 sequence is CASSLWGSSGNTIYF. The CDR3, as DNA: TGCGCCAGCAGCTTGTGGGGTAGCTCTGGAAACACCATATATTTT.

This clone was found many times. This chain joins TRBV10-3 and TRBJ2-5, with 10 bases identical to TRBD2. Germline assignment: CDR1 ENHRY and CDR2 SYGVKD. This CDR3 comprises 16 residues. V was clipped by 4 bases and J by 5 bases; unmatched bases: 10. CDR3 coding DNA: TGTGCCATCAGTGGGGGGCTAGCGGGAGTTGGGGAGACCCAGTACTTC. Translating gives CAISGGLAGVGETQYF.

The gene calls are TRBV29-1 and TRBJ2-7; 7 bases are a match to TRBD2. Germline CDR1 is SQVTM and CDR2 is ANQGSEA. The V and J ends lost 6 bases and 4 bases, in that order; junction bases with no gene match: 6. This CDR3 region has 12 residues. The CDR3 is CSVGGSGYEQYF. The CDR3 region has the DNA TGCAGCGTCGGGGGGAGTGGGTACGAGCAGTACTTC.

The J gene is TRBJ2-7, the V gene TRBV10-1; D unresolved. This CDR3 spans 11 amino acids. Trimming removed 7 bases at V and 4 bases at J, with 8 bases between. Per germline, CDR1 WNHNN and CDR2 SYGVQD (reference sequence). The CDR3 DNA sequence: TGCGCCAGCACTGGGGAATACGAGCAGTACTTC. Its translation is CASTGEYEQYF.

This clone showed up just a few times. The J gene is TRBJ2-3, the V gene TRBV6-5, with a possible D match to TRBD2 (5 bases). Germline V gene sequence: CDR1 MNHEY, CDR2 SVGAGI. This CDR3 contains 14 residues. V was shortened by 2 bases and J by 2 bases, with 8 bases between the two germline ends. The CDR3: CASSYRLSTDTQYF. The CDR3 DNA follows: TGTGCCAGCAGTTACCGACTATCCACAGATACGCAGTATTTT.

Remarks on this clone: This sample includes further DNA sequences coding for the same CDR3. The V and J genes are TRBV5-1 and TRBJ2-7, with 10 bases lining up with TRBD2. CDR1 SGHRS and CDR2 YFSETQ come from the germline V gene. This CDR3 has 15 amino acids. J lost 3 bases, V lost 0 bases, and 3 bases had no gene match. The CDR3 protein is CASSLVASGSYEQYF. The CDR3, as DNA: TGCGCCAGCAGCTTGGTGGCTAGCGGGAGCTACGAGCAGTACTTC.

The chain couples TRBV28 to TRBJ1-5; D possibly corresponds to TRBD1 (5 bases). The germline gives CDR1 MDHEN, CDR2 SYDVKM. The CDR3 extends over 14 amino acids. Trimming shortened V by 6 bases and J by 3 bases, and 12 bases separated the two germline ends. The CDR3 DNA sequence: TGTGCCAGCAGCCGACAGCTATACAATCAGCCCCAGCATTTT. Amino acid sequence: CASSRQLYNQPQHF.

Here the CDR3 DNA reads TGTGCCAGCAGTGAACAGGGTATTTTCTACGAGCAGTACTTC. Its protein product is CASSEQGIFYEQYF. The chain has TRBV2 and TRBJ2-7, with D possibly being TRBD1 (5 bases). The germline gives CDR1 SNHLY, CDR2 FYNNEI. Trimming took off 2 bases at V and 3 bases at J, with 11 bases between the two ends. The CDR3 runs 14 residues.

The chain combines TRBV5-1 with TRBJ2-5; D not certain. CDR1 and CDR2 (germline): SGHRS, YFSETQ. V was trimmed by 5 bases and J by 5 bases, leaving 16 bases between them. The CDR3 has 14 amino acids. In DNA form, the CDR3 reads TGCGCCAGCAGGAGAGGATTCGGGTTCGAGACCCAGTACTTC. Its translation: CASRRGFGFETQYF.

DNA of the CDR3: TGTGCCAGCAGCTTATTTGCGGGACTAGCGTACGCGAACACCGGGGAGCTGTTTTTT. Protein product: CASSLFAGLAYANTGELFF. This chain uses TRBV7-6 with TRBJ2-2; 10 nucleotides agree with TRBD2. This CDR3 contains 19 residues. V gave up 2 bases and J gave up 0 bases; unmatched junction bases: 9. Germline V gene sequence: CDR1 SGHVS, CDR2 FNYEAQ.

The chain couples TRBV27 to TRBJ2-5; 12 bases align to TRBD1. Looked up from germline, CDR1 is MNHEY and CDR2 is SMNVEV (reference sequence). CDR3 length: 16 amino acids. Trimming at V came to 5 bases and at J to 5 bases, leaving 9 bases not matched to a gene. This chain's CDR3 is CASSRYRDRGQETQYF. The DNA for the CDR3 is TGTGCCAGCAGTAGATACCGGGACAGGGGGCAGGAGACCCAGTACTTC.

This clone was recorded once. Other DNA sequences in the sample encode the same CDR3. The chain couples TRBV5-1 to TRBJ2-1; 15 nucleotides align to TRBD2. The CDR3 totals 15 residues. The J segment lost 9 bases and the V segment lost 3 bases, leaving 4 bases of the junction unmatched. Germline CDR1 and CDR2: SGHRS and YFSETQ. CDR3 region: CASSSGLAGGSEQFF. The CDR3 coding sequence is TGCGCCAGCAGCTCTGGACTAGCGGGAGGGAGTGAGCAGTTCTTC.

A remark on this clone: At one boundary the junction diverges from the germline segment, which might be a read error. The chain couples TRBV19 to TRBJ1-1, with 7 bases that match TRBD1. CDR3 size: 16 residues. CDR1 and CDR2 from the germline V gene are LNHDA and SQIVND (reference sequence). DNA for the CDR3: TGTGCCAATAGTATCAGGGGGACGATGAGTGACACTGAAGCTTTCTTT. This codes for CANSIRGTMSDTEAFF.

The chain uses TRBV28 and TRBJ2-1; TRBD2 agrees at 12 bases. V was pared by 7 bases and J by 5 bases, with 15 bases of the junction left unmatched. The CDR3 has 18 amino acids. CDR1 and CDR2 (germline): MDHEN, SYDVKM. This CDR3 reads CASIPSGREFGGDNEQFF. The DNA of the CDR3 is TGTGCCAGCATTCCTAGCGGGAGGGAGTTCGGAGGGGACAATGAGCAGTTCTTC. Using reference TRBV28 and TRBJ2-1 for the parts outside the CDR3, the full variable domain is DVKVTQSSRYLVKRTGEKVFLECVQDMDHENMFWYRQDPGLGLRLIYFSYDVKMKEKGDIPEGYSVSREKKERFSLILESASTNQTSMYLCASIPSGREFGGDNEQFFGPGTRLTVL.

The chain uses TRBV5-1 and TRBJ1-1; no firm D call. This CDR3 has 13 residues. Germline values: CDR1 SGHRS, CDR2 YFSETQ. Trimming removed 6 bases at V and 0 bases at J, with 9 bases between. CDR3: CASTPTVNTEAFF. As DNA, the CDR3 is TGCGCCAGCACCCCGACCGTGAACACTGAAGCTTTCTTT.